The 27 T cell receptor beta chains presented below share a single source sample, sequenced in a study of control samples from healthy donors and cancer patients. Measured with immunoSEQ multiplex PCR; TCRdb has only the in-frame clones, and not every one. Of about 130,000 clones listed, about 92% are singletons. Sequencing was done on a sample of PBMCs. All receptors come from a man in his fifties or sixties with head and neck cancer.

V is TRBV7-8 and J is TRBJ1-3, with D hard to call. This CDR3 comprises 15 residues. In germline, CDR1 is SGHVS, CDR2 FQNEAQ. V lost 6 bases, J lost 0 bases, and 12 bases lay in between. CDR3 nucleotides: TGTGCCAGCAGTACGGAGGAGATCTCTGGAAACACCATATATTTT. Translation gives CASSTEEISGNTIYF.

Only one count was recorded for this clone. The rearrangement joins TRBV7-9 to TRBJ1-2, with 7 bases matching TRBD1. CDR1 is SEHNR, CDR2 FQNEAQ, per germline (reference sequence). The CDR3 loop spans 16 amino acids. V lost 5 bases to trimming and J lost 4 bases; unmatched junction nucleotides: 13. CDR3 nucleotide sequence: TGTGCCAGCAGCCAATCCGGGACAGCGCTTTCCTATGGCTACACCTTC. Translating it yields CASSQSGTALSYGYTF.

This clone came up once. The chain is built from TRBV5-1 and TRBJ1-1; the D is unclear. In germline, CDR1 is SGHRS, CDR2 YFSETQ. CDR3 size: 14 residues. V was pared by 4 bases and J by 1 base, with 11 bases between. CDR3 DNA: TGCGCCAGCAGCCCGACAATAACGAACACTGAAGCTTTCTTT. Its translation is CASSPTITNTEAFF.

This chain uses TRBV6-1 with TRBJ2-2, with 8 bases lining up with TRBD1. The CDR3 runs 18 residues. Germline V gene sequence: CDR1 MNHNS, CDR2 SASEGT. V dropped 1 base and J dropped 4; count of bases not matched to a gene: 11. The CDR3 nucleotides read TGTGCCAGCAGTGAAGTAAGGTCGTCAGGGGGCGTCACCGGGGAGCTGTTTTTT. The encoded protein is CASSEVRSSGGVTGELFF.

V is TRBV7-9 and J is TRBJ2-7; D may be TRBD1 (6 bases). The V gene lost 1 base and the J gene lost 1 base, with 11 bases spanning the gap. The germline V gene has CDR1 SEHNR and CDR2 FQNEAQ (reference sequence). There are 15 residues in the CDR3. The DNA of the CDR3 is TGTGCCAGCAGCTTAGTACAGGGCCCTTCCTACGAGCAGTACTTC. Protein sequence: CASSLVQGPSYEQYF.

The rearrangement joins TRBV5-1 to TRBJ1-1; possible D gene TRBD1, 6 bases. Germline V lookup: CDR1 SGHRS, CDR2 YFSETQ. The CDR3 has 12 amino acids. V was trimmed by 3 bases and J by 10 bases, leaving 13 bases between them. CDR3 protein: CASSSSGDAAFF. The DNA for the CDR3 is TGCGCCAGCAGCTCCTCAGGGGATGCAGCTTTCTTT.

This clone appeared a single time. The CDR3 nucleotides are TGTGCCAGCAGTCAGCAGGCGGGTGTATCCTACAATGAGCAGTTCTTC. Translation: CASSQQAGVSYNEQFF. The chain recombines TRBV7-2 with TRBJ2-1; a weak D match, TRBD2 (5 bases). Germline V gene sequence: CDR1 SGHTA, CDR2 FQGNSA. The CDR3 sequence is 16 residues long. Trimming pared 6 bases from V and 1 base from J, leaving 16 bases between.

This clone was observed once. V and J are TRBV29-1 and TRBJ2-1, with TRBD2 matching over 9 bases. Germline CDR1 reads SQVTM; CDR2 reads ANQGSEA. V lost 3 bases and J lost 6; bases outside the gene matches: 12. The CDR3 consists of 16 residues. The CDR3 region has the DNA TGCAGCGTTGATACTCTAGCGGGGATGGCGGGCAATGAGCAGTTCTTC. Translating it yields CSVDTLAGMAGNEQFF.

Remarks on this clone: Other nucleotide sequences from this sample produce the same CDR3. The chain joins TRBV9 to TRBJ2-1; 10 bases are shared with TRBD1. Looked up from germline, CDR1 is SGDLS and CDR2 is YYNGEE. V lost 0 bases and J lost 6; bases outside the gene matches: 3. The CDR3 spans 15 residues. Here the CDR3 reads CASSVDGQGGNEQFF. In DNA, the CDR3 is TGTGCCAGCAGCGTAGACGGACAGGGGGGCAATGAGCAGTTCTTC. Variable domain in full (rest from reference TRBV9 and TRBJ2-1): DSGVTQTPKHLITATGQRVTLRCSPRSGDLSVYWYQQSLDQGLQFLIQYYNGEERAKGNILERFSAQQFPDLHSELNLSSLELGDSALYFCASSVDGQGGNEQFFGPGTRLTVL.

V gene TRBV6-2 or TRBV6-3 combines with J gene TRBJ2-5; a possible D gene is TRBD1 (5 bases). Trimming took 4 bases from V and 0 from J, leaving 15 bases between them. The CDR3 runs 16 residues. Germline loops: CDR1 MNHEY, CDR2 SVGEGT. The CDR3 region has the DNA TGTGCCAGCAGTTCCAACCCACCAGGGTACCAAGAGACCCAGTACTTC. It codes for CASSSNPPGYQETQYF.

Notes on this clone: One junction end disagrees with the germline gene, perhaps due to a read error. The genes are TRBV7-9 and TRBJ1-2; tentatively, D is TRBD1 (5 bases). CDR3 length: 14 amino acids. Germline-derived CDR1 and CDR2 are SEHNR and FQNEAQ (reference sequence). In nucleotides, the CDR3 is TGTGCCAGCAGCTTAGCGGGGGTTGACAGTCACTGGTACTTC. It translates to CASSLAGVDSHWYF. The complete variable domain, with remaining parts taken from reference TRBV7-9 and TRBJ1-2, reads DTGVSQNPRHKITKRGQNVTFRCDPISEHNRLYWYRQTLGQGPEFLTYFQNEAQLEKSRLLSDRFSAERPKGSFSTLEIQRTEQGDSAMYLCASSLAGVDSHWYFGSGTRLTVV.

This chain uses TRBV4-1 with TRBJ2-1; D unresolved. With 3 bases removed from V and 5 bases from J, the gap between germline ends came to 8 bases. The CDR3 is 13 amino acids. Germline loops: CDR1 MGHRA, CDR2 YSYEKL. CDR3 protein: CASSHGVNNEQFF. The CDR3 region has the DNA TGCGCCAGCAGCCATGGCGTCAACAATGAGCAGTTCTTC.

This rearrangement joins TRBV18 to TRBJ2-1, with D perhaps assigned TRBD1 or TRBD2 (5 bases each). Germline assignment: CDR1 KGHSH and CDR2 LQKENI. The CDR3 length is 15 residues. Trimming pared 0 bases from V and 10 bases from J, leaving 16 bases between. The CDR3 coding sequence is TGTGCCAGCTCACCACCGGGGACCCCCGGGGCCGAGCAGTTCTTC. Protein sequence: CASSPPGTPGAEQFF. Complete variable domain (other parts from reference TRBV18 and TRBJ2-1): NAGVMQNPRHLVRRRGQEARLRCSPMKGHSHVYWYRQLPEEGLKFMVYLQKENIIDESGMPKERFSAEFPKEGPSILRIQQVVRGDSAAYFCASSPPGTPGAEQFFGPGTRLTVL.

The chain combines TRBV9 with TRBJ1-3, with 9 positions matching TRBD1. The V and J ends lost 0 bases and 4 bases, in that order; junction bases with no gene match: 2. This CDR3 is built from 15 residues. Germline lookup yields CDR1 SGDLS and CDR2 YYNGEE. As DNA, the CDR3 is TGTGCCAGCAGCGTAGAGGGGACAGGGGGAAACACCATATATTTT. It encodes CASSVEGTGGNTIYF.

This chain uses TRBV19 with TRBJ1-5; 7 nucleotides line up with TRBD1. Germline values: CDR1 LNHDA, CDR2 SQIVND (reference sequence). After removal of 2 bases from V and 2 bases from J, the junction contained 6 bases not matched to a gene. The CDR3 consists of 16 residues. The CDR3 spells CASSILPTGGNQPQHF. CDR3 in DNA: TGTGCCAGTAGTATACTGCCCACAGGGGGCAATCAGCCCCAGCATTTT.

For this clone: One end of the junction fails to match germline, which may point to a read error. J is TRBJ2-7 and V is TRBV18, with TRBD1 matching over 12 bases. The CDR3 has 15 residues. Germline CDR1 reads KGHSH; CDR2 reads LQKENI. CDR3 nucleotide sequence: TGTGCCAGCTTACCAGGGACAGGGGGCACCTACGAGCAGTACTTC. This codes for CASLPGTGGTYEQYF.

At least ten counts were recorded for this clone. The chain recombines TRBV4-3 with TRBJ1-2; a weak D match, TRBD1 (5 bases). The V gene's germline CDR1 is LGHNA and CDR2 YSLEER. There are 17 residues in the CDR3. Trimming removed 0 bases from V and 5 bases from J, with 19 bases in between. CDR3 sequence reads: CASSQDRTTGAIYGYTF. CDR3 in DNA: TGCGCCAGCAGCCAAGATAGGACTACCGGGGCGATATATGGCTACACCTTC.

The chain is built from TRBV7-9 and TRBJ1-5; D is uncertain. Germline CDR1 reads SEHNR; CDR2 reads FQNEAQ (reference sequence). This CDR3 comprises 10 residues. Trimming stripped 4 bases from V and 10 bases from J, with 5 bases between. CDR3 DNA: TGTGCCAGCAGCTCACCACCCCAGCATTTT. Protein product: CASSSPPQHF. Complete variable domain (other parts from reference TRBV7-9 and TRBJ1-5): DTGVSQNPRHKITKRGQNVTFRCDPISEHNRLYWYRQTLGQGPEFLTYFQNEAQLEKSRLLSDRFSAERPKGSFSTLEIQRTEQGDSAMYLCASSSPPQHFGDGTRLSIL.

A single count supports this clone. This chain joins TRBV7-9 and TRBJ1-4; TRBD1 matches at 7 bases. The germline V gene encodes CDR1 SEHNR and CDR2 FQNEAQ (reference sequence). V shed 0 bases, J shed 8 bases, and the junction held 9 bases outside the gene matches. CDR3 length: 16 amino acids. The CDR3 spells CASSLARQGRDEKLFF. The CDR3 coding sequence is TGTGCCAGCAGCTTAGCCAGACAGGGTCGGGACGAAAAACTGTTTTTT.

This CDR3 reads CASSPWGLNTEAFF. For the CDR3, the DNA is TGTGCCAGCAGCCCATGGGGGTTGAACACTGAAGCTTTCTTT. The gene calls are TRBV5-8 and TRBJ1-1, with a weak D call TRBD1 (5 bases). The V gene lost 4 bases and the J gene lost 0 bases, with 10 bases spanning the gap. The length of the CDR3 is 14 residues. The germline CDR1 and CDR2 sequences are SGHTS and YDEGEE.

The chain couples TRBV7-9 to TRBJ2-2; TRBD1 is a possible D gene (5 bases). The CDR3 has 13 residues. Germline assignment: CDR1 SEHNR and CDR2 FQNEAQ (reference sequence). Trimming stripped 6 bases from V and 4 bases from J, with 9 bases between. CDR3 bases: TGTGCCAGCAGAGGGGAAGGCACCGGGGAGCTGTTTTTT. Its protein product is CASRGEGTGELFF.

The chain joins TRBV6-5 to TRBJ1-5, with TRBD1 as a possible D gene (6 bases). The CDR3 contains 13 residues. Between the trimmed V and J ends, which lost 10 bases and 6 bases, there was a span of 16 bases. Germline V gives CDR1 MNHEY, CDR2 SVGAGI. For the CDR3, the DNA is TGTGCCACCCGGCCAGGGGCAGGTCAGCCCCAGCATTTT. Its protein is CATRPGAGQPQHF.

The V call is TRBV24-1, the J call TRBJ2-5; D remains unclear. This CDR3 is built from 14 residues. V lost 0 bases and J lost 4, with 8 bases in between. CDR1 KGHDR and CDR2 SFDVKD come from the germline V gene. The CDR3 spells CATSDLHDVETQYF. CDR3 DNA: TGTGCCACCAGTGATTTGCATGATGTAGAGACCCAGTACTTC.

The chain employs TRBV6-1 and TRBJ2-7; D might be TRBD1 (6 bases). There are 13 residues in the CDR3. Looked up from germline, CDR1 is MNHNS and CDR2 is SASEGT. Deletions cut 3 bases from V and 5 bases from J, with 11 bases between. CDR3: CASSEEQGNEQYF. In DNA, the CDR3 is TGTGCCAGCAGTGAGGAACAGGGCAACGAGCAGTACTTC.

The chain uses TRBV7-9 and TRBJ1-1; 8 bases are shared with TRBD1. Germline V gene lookup returns CDR1 SEHNR and CDR2 FQNEAQ (reference sequence). V dropped 5 bases and J dropped 11; count of bases not matched to a gene: 13. The CDR3 runs 14 residues. The CDR3 nucleotides read TGTGCCAGCAGCGCCCTCAGGGGGCCCGGTGGGGCTTTCTTT. Translating gives CASSALRGPGGAFF.

The gene calls are TRBV5-6 and TRBJ1-1; D ambiguous. The CDR3 runs 13 residues. With 1 base removed from V and 1 base from J, the gap between germline ends came to 5 bases. Germline loops: CDR1 SGHDT, CDR2 YYEEEE. CDR3 loop: CASSLWENTEAFF. In nucleotides, the CDR3 is TGTGCCAGCAGCTTGTGGGAGAACACTGAAGCTTTCTTT.

This clone came up once. This chain uses TRBV18 with TRBJ1-3, with no clear D. This CDR3 has 17 residues. Germline V gives CDR1 KGHSH, CDR2 LQKENI. V was cut by 4 bases and J by 0 bases, with 16 bases left in between. CDR3 in DNA: TGTGCCAGCTCACTAACCCCAGGAGGGATCTCTGGAAACACCATATATTTT. This gives the protein CASSLTPGGISGNTIYF.